This TCR beta chain was captured in a study of T-cell reconstitution after alpha-beta-depleted transplantation in children. A library of TCRbeta sequences, prepared with unique molecular identifiers, was generated. Via MiXCR, TCRdb re-called the PCR reads, giving one row per CDR3 protein. Among some 550,000 distinct CDR3 sequences listed, around 23% were seen once. This TCR was recovered from a boy less than two years old who had a stem cell transplant for acute myeloid leukemia, so the T cells may come from the graft donor. The sequencing used PBMCs, mostly from graft donor cells, collected 360 days after TCRalphabeta/CD19-depleted stem cell transplant.

The CDR3 spells CASSLFGGGQFGGAKNIQYF. In DNA, the CDR3 is TGTGCCAGCAGTTTGTTCGGCGGTGGACAGTTCGGGGGAGCCAAAAACATTCAGTACTTC. V and J are TRBV12-3 or TRBV12-4 and TRBJ2-4; possibly TRBD1 or TRBD2 for D (6 bases each). V shed 3 bases and J shed 0 bases, with 24 bases lying between them. The CDR3 runs to 20 residues.